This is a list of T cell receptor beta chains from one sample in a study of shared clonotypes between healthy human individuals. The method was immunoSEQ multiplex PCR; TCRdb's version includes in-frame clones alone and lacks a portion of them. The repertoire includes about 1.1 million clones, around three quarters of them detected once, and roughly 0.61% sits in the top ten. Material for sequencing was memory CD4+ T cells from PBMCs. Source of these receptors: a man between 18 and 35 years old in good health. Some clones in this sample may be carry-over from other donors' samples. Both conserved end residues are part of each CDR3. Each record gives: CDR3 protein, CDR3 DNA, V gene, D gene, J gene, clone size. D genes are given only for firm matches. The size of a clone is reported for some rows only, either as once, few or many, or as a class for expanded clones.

cdr3_aa: CAWSVGGGSYEQYF
cdr3_nt: TGCGCCTGGAGTGTTGGCGGGGGGTCCTACGAGCAGTACTTC
v_call: TRBV30
d_call: TRBD2
j_call: TRBJ2-7
clone_size: many

cdr3_aa: CASTIWGEAGYNEQFF
cdr3_nt: TGTGCCAGTACGATATGGGGGGAGGCCGGATACAATGAGCAGTTCTTC
v_call: TRBV28
d_call: -
j_call: TRBJ2-1
clone_size: -

cdr3_aa: CASTPGGTYNEQFF
cdr3_nt: TGTGCCAGCACCCCGGGGGGTACCTACAATGAGCAGTTCTTC
v_call: TRBV7-6
d_call: TRBD2
j_call: TRBJ2-1
clone_size: -

cdr3_aa: CAWSPGSQPQHF
cdr3_nt: TGTGCCTGGAGTCCAGGGAGTCAGCCCCAGCATTTT
v_call: TRBV30
d_call: -
j_call: TRBJ1-5
clone_size: once

cdr3_aa: CASKGGRGNNEQFF
cdr3_nt: TGTGCCAGCAAGGGCGGGAGGGGCAACAATGAGCAGTTCTTC
v_call: TRBV7-2
d_call: TRBD2
j_call: TRBJ2-1
clone_size: -

cdr3_aa: CASSEKGAAKNIQYF
cdr3_nt: TGTGCCAGCAGTGAAAAAGGTGCAGCCAAAAACATTCAGTACTTC
v_call: TRBV2
d_call: -
j_call: TRBJ2-4
clone_size: -

cdr3_aa: CASSLDSTYEQYF
cdr3_nt: TGCGCCAGCAGCCTGGACTCCACCTACGAGCAGTACTTC
v_call: TRBV10-2
d_call: -
j_call: TRBJ2-7
clone_size: -

cdr3_aa: CASSLGLAVDEQFF
cdr3_nt: TGTGCCAGCAGCCTAGGATTAGCTGTCGATGAGCAGTTCTTC
v_call: TRBV11-2
d_call: -
j_call: TRBJ2-1
clone_size: -

cdr3_aa: CASSVTGRNEKLFF
cdr3_nt: TGCGCCAGCAGCGTGACAGGCCGAAATGAAAAACTGTTTTTT
v_call: TRBV5-1
d_call: -
j_call: TRBJ1-4
clone_size: -

cdr3_aa: CASSLVPTGGNTIYF
cdr3_nt: TGTGCCAGCAGCTTAGTCCCGACAGGAGGAAACACCATATATTTT
v_call: TRBV7-9
d_call: -
j_call: TRBJ1-3
clone_size: -

cdr3_aa: CAIKAGAPTDTQYF
cdr3_nt: TGTGCCATCAAGGCGGGGGCCCCCACAGATACGCAGTATTTT
v_call: TRBV10-3
d_call: -
j_call: TRBJ2-3
clone_size: few

cdr3_aa: CASSFRGAGNQPQHF
cdr3_nt: TGTGCCAGCAGCTTCAGGGGCGCGGGCAATCAGCCCCAGCATTTT
v_call: TRBV5-8
d_call: -
j_call: TRBJ1-5
clone_size: -

cdr3_aa: CASRRPDSYGYTF
cdr3_nt: TGTGCCAGCAGACGACCCGACAGCTATGGCTACACCTTC
v_call: TRBV6-5
d_call: -
j_call: TRBJ1-2
clone_size: -

cdr3_aa: CAISESRFRRDQPQHF
cdr3_nt: TGTGCCATCAGTGAGTCGAGATTTCGGAGGGATCAGCCCCAGCATTTT
v_call: TRBV10-3
d_call: -
j_call: TRBJ1-5
clone_size: -

cdr3_aa: CASRDQTGGGEQFF
cdr3_nt: TGTGCCAGCAGGGACCAGACAGGGGGCGGTGAGCAGTTCTTC
v_call: TRBV2
d_call: TRBD1
j_call: TRBJ2-1
clone_size: -

cdr3_aa: CASSMLIQNTEAFF
cdr3_nt: TGTGCCAGTAGTATGCTAATCCAGAACACTGAAGCTTTCTTT
v_call: TRBV19
d_call: -
j_call: TRBJ1-1
clone_size: -

cdr3_aa: CASSPGTGAYEQYF
cdr3_nt: TGTGCCAGCAGCCCCGGGACAGGGGCCTACGAGCAGTACTTC
v_call: TRBV11-2
d_call: TRBD1
j_call: TRBJ2-7
clone_size: -

cdr3_aa: CASSPLQGARGEKLFF
cdr3_nt: TGTGCCAGCAGTCCACTCCAGGGGGCGCGGGGTGAAAAACTGTTTTTT
v_call: TRBV28
d_call: TRBD1
j_call: TRBJ1-4
clone_size: -

cdr3_aa: CASSQKGEWAKNIQYF
cdr3_nt: TGTGCCAGCAGCCAAAAGGGGGAATGGGCCAAAAACATTCAGTACTTC
v_call: TRBV7-9
d_call: -
j_call: TRBJ2-4
clone_size: -

cdr3_aa: CASSFSIGQVGRTDTQYF
cdr3_nt: TGTGCCAGCAGCTTTTCGATCGGACAAGTAGGTCGCACAGATACGCAGTATTTT
v_call: TRBV7-2
d_call: -
j_call: TRBJ2-3
clone_size: -

cdr3_aa: CSVSSGNTEAFF
cdr3_nt: TGCAGCGTCAGTAGTGGGAACACTGAAGCTTTCTTT
v_call: TRBV29-1
d_call: -
j_call: TRBJ1-1
clone_size: many

cdr3_aa: CASSIPFSGGVGELFF
cdr3_nt: TGTGCCAGTAGTATACCCTTCAGCGGAGGGGTCGGGGAGCTGTTTTTT
v_call: TRBV19
d_call: -
j_call: TRBJ2-2
clone_size: -

cdr3_aa: CSVDYRQGEAFF
cdr3_nt: TGCAGCGTTGACTATAGACAGGGTGAAGCTTTCTTT
v_call: TRBV29-1
d_call: TRBD1
j_call: TRBJ1-1
clone_size: few

cdr3_aa: CATTLLAFQYF
cdr3_nt: TGTGCCACCACCCTACTGGCTTTTCAGTACTTC
v_call: TRBV2
d_call: -
j_call: TRBJ2-4
clone_size: many

cdr3_aa: CASRVAGGQGGFF
cdr3_nt: TGTGCCAGCAGAGTAGCGGGAGGGCAGGGGGGGTTCTTC
v_call: TRBV2
d_call: TRBD2
j_call: TRBJ2-1
clone_size: once

cdr3_aa: CASSASHQETQYF
cdr3_nt: TGTGCCAGCAGCGCCTCGCACCAAGAGACCCAGTACTTC
v_call: TRBV9
d_call: -
j_call: TRBJ2-5
clone_size: few

cdr3_aa: CAIGRTSGYEQYF
cdr3_nt: TGTGCCATCGGCAGGACTAGCGGCTACGAGCAGTACTTC
v_call: TRBV10-3
d_call: TRBD2
j_call: TRBJ2-7
clone_size: once

cdr3_aa: CASSPSGRGYNEQFF
cdr3_nt: TGTGCCAGCAGCCCTAGCGGGAGAGGGTACAATGAGCAGTTCTTC
v_call: TRBV5-4
d_call: TRBD2
j_call: TRBJ2-1
clone_size: -

cdr3_aa: CASTGLAGSHEQFF
cdr3_nt: TGTGCCAGCACCGGACTAGCGGGAAGCCATGAGCAGTTCTTC
v_call: TRBV7-9
d_call: TRBD2
j_call: TRBJ2-1
clone_size: -

cdr3_aa: CASSRKPGQELFF
cdr3_nt: TGCGCCAGCAGCCGAAAACCGGGACAAGAGCTGTTTTTT
v_call: TRBV4-3
d_call: -
j_call: TRBJ2-2
clone_size: -

cdr3_aa: CASGLAGGEQFF
cdr3_nt: TGTGCCAGTGGACTAGCGGGAGGTGAGCAGTTCTTC
v_call: TRBV6-5
d_call: TRBD2
j_call: TRBJ2-1
clone_size: -

cdr3_aa: CASKRPGTSAAGELFF
cdr3_nt: TGTGCCAGCAAACGTCCCGGTACTAGCGCAGCCGGGGAGCTGTTTTTT
v_call: TRBV7-8
d_call: TRBD2
j_call: TRBJ2-2
clone_size: -

cdr3_aa: CATSSGSWNEQFF
cdr3_nt: TGTGCCACCAGCAGTGGAAGTTGGAATGAGCAGTTCTTC
v_call: TRBV15
d_call: -
j_call: TRBJ2-1
clone_size: -

cdr3_aa: CASSNGQVAAGAEQFF
cdr3_nt: TGTGCCAGCTCAAACGGACAGGTTGCGGCCGGTGCTGAGCAGTTCTTC
v_call: TRBV18
d_call: TRBD1
j_call: TRBJ2-1
clone_size: many

cdr3_aa: CASSIRQTGSTDTQYF
cdr3_nt: TGCGCCAGCAGCATCCGCCAGACAGGGAGCACAGATACGCAGTATTTT
v_call: TRBV5-1
d_call: TRBD1
j_call: TRBJ2-3
clone_size: -

cdr3_aa: CASSSLHQKLFF
cdr3_nt: TGTGCCAGCAGCTCTCTCCATCAAAAGCTGTTTTTT
v_call: TRBV7-9
d_call: -
j_call: TRBJ1-4
clone_size: once

cdr3_aa: CASSLGQGPDTQYF
cdr3_nt: TGCGCCAGCAGCTTGGGTCAGGGCCCAGATACGCAGTATTTT
v_call: TRBV5-1
d_call: -
j_call: TRBJ2-3
clone_size: many

cdr3_aa: CASRNTGGTEAFF
cdr3_nt: TGTGCCAGCAGGAACACAGGGGGGACTGAAGCTTTCTTT
v_call: TRBV6-5
d_call: TRBD1
j_call: TRBJ1-1
clone_size: -

cdr3_aa: CASSLSDGSTDTQYF
cdr3_nt: TGTGCCAGCAGCCTTTCGGATGGGTCTACAGATACGCAGTATTTT
v_call: TRBV28
d_call: -
j_call: TRBJ2-3
clone_size: -

cdr3_aa: CASSLGTATQETQYF
cdr3_nt: TGTGCCAGCAGCTTGGGGACAGCGACCCAAGAGACCCAGTACTTC
v_call: TRBV5-4
d_call: -
j_call: TRBJ2-5
clone_size: few

cdr3_aa: CASTLRVSKTYEQYF
cdr3_nt: TGTGCCAGCACCCTGCGGGTCTCTAAGACCTACGAGCAGTACTTC
v_call: TRBV11-2
d_call: -
j_call: TRBJ2-7
clone_size: few

cdr3_aa: CASSLLIRTGSYNEQFF
cdr3_nt: TGTGCCAGCAGTTTATTAATCCGGACAGGGTCCTACAATGAGCAGTTCTTC
v_call: TRBV28
d_call: TRBD1
j_call: TRBJ2-1
clone_size: -

cdr3_aa: CASTTFGPSLNEQFF
cdr3_nt: TGTGCCAGTACCACCTTCGGGCCTAGCTTGAATGAGCAGTTCTTC
v_call: TRBV19
d_call: -
j_call: TRBJ2-1
clone_size: -

cdr3_aa: CASSSPAEGDTQYF
cdr3_nt: TGTGCCAGCAGCTCCCCCGCAGAGGGGGATACGCAGTATTTT
v_call: TRBV11-3
d_call: -
j_call: TRBJ2-3
clone_size: once

cdr3_aa: CASSHSGGFRNEQFF
cdr3_nt: TGCGCCAGCAGCCACTCGGGGGGCTTTCGGAATGAGCAGTTCTTC
v_call: TRBV4-1
d_call: -
j_call: TRBJ2-1
clone_size: -